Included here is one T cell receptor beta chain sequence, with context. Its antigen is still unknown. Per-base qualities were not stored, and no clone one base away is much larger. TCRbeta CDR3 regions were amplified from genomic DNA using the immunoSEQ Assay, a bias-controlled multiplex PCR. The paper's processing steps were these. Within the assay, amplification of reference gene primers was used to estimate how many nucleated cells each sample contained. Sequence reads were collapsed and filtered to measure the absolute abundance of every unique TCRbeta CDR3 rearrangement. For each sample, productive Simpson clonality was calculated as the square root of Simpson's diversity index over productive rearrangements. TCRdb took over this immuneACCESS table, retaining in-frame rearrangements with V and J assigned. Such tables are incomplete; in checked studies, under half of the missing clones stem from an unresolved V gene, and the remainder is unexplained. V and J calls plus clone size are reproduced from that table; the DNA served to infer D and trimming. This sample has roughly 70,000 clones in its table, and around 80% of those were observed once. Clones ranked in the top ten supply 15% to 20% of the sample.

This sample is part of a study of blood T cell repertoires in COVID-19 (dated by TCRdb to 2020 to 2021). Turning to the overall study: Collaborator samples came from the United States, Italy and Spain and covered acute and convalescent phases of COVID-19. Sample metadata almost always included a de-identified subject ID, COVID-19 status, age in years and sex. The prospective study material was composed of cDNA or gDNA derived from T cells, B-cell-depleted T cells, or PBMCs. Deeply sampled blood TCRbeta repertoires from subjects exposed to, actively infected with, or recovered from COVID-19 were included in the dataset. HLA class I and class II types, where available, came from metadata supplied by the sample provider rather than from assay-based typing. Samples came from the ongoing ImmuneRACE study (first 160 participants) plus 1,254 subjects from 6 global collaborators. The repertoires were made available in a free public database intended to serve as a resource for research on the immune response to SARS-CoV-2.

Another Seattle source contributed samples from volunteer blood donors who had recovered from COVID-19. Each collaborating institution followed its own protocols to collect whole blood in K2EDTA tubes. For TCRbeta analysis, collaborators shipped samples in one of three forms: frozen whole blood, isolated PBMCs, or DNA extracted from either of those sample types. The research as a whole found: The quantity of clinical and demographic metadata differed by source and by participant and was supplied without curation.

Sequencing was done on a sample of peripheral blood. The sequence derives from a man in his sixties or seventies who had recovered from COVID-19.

This receptor carries the CDR3 CASSLMARDYGYTF. The bases read TGTGCCAGCAGCTTAATGGCGAGGGACTATGGCTACACCTTC. This chain joins TRBV7-2 to TRBJ1-2; no D segment can be confidently identified. CDR1 SGHTA and CDR2 FQGNSA are derived from the germline V gene. The trim is 2 bases for V and 3 bases for J, with a gap of 10 bases between the germline ends. Reading from cysteine to phenylalanine, the CDR3 counts 14 amino acids. CDR3 DNA is the only sequence kept; it has 42 bases, read in frame from the first base.